This is a list of T cell receptor beta chains from one sample in a study of blood T cells in healthy people across ages. TCRdb fed the 5' RACE reads into MiXCR, producing one record per CDR3 protein. In the table there are about 1 million distinct CDR3 sequences, roughly 45% of which are singletons. Sequenced input: blood. The receptors come from a woman in her fifties or sixties in good health. The CDR3 runs from the conserved cysteine through the conserved F or W. The D gene is left open where the match is weak. Clone size is not always given. Where it is, it says once, few, many or a class for expanded clones.

V gene	D gene	J gene	clone size	CDR3 protein	CDR3 DNA
TRBV3-1	-	TRBJ1-6	-	CASSQDLGNSPLHF	TGTGCCAGCAGCCAAGATTTGGGCAATTCACCCCTCCACTTT
TRBV12-3/TRBV12-4	TRBD2	TRBJ2-1	-	CASTKRGGVAYNEQFF	TGTGCCAGTACTAAACGGGGGGGAGTAGCTTACAATGAGCAGTTCTTC
TRBV6-5	-	TRBJ2-1	-	CASSAAVDEQFF	TGTGCCAGCAGTGCCGCCGTTGATGAGCAGTTCTTC
TRBV7-3	TRBD2	TRBJ2-1	-	CASSFLAEGNEQFF	TGTGCCAGCAGCTTCCTAGCGGAAGGGAATGAGCAGTTCTTC
TRBV5-1	TRBD1	TRBJ2-3	-	CASSLRQGTTQYF	TGCGCCAGCAGCTTACGACAGGGAACTACGCAGTATTTT
TRBV30	-	TRBJ1-2	few	CACGTNYGYTF	TGTGCCTGCGGGACTAACTATGGCTACACCTTC
TRBV28	-	TRBJ1-6	few	CASVKRASPLHF	TGTGCCAGCGTGAAAAGGGCTTCACCCCTCCACTTT
TRBV15	TRBD2	TRBJ2-5	-	CASTSGRGETQYF	TGTGCCAGCACTAGCGGGAGAGGGGAGACCCAGTACTTC
TRBV9	-	TRBJ2-3	-	CASSGYTDTQYF	TGTGCCAGCAGCGGTTACACAGATACGCAGTATTTT
TRBV29-1	-	TRBJ2-1	-	CSVEFRYNEQFF	TGCAGCGTTGAGTTCCGGTACAATGAGCAGTTCTTC
TRBV4-2	-	TRBJ2-2	few	CASSQGVDTGELFF	TGTGCCAGCAGCCAAGGTGTGGACACCGGGGAGCTGTTTTTT
TRBV12-3/TRBV12-4	-	TRBJ2-5	many	CHPPPRDREGETQYF	TGTCACCCCCCACCTAGAGACAGGGAGGGAGAGACCCAGTACTTC
TRBV10-2	TRBD1	TRBJ2-3	few	CASRGQGSLTDTQYF	TGCGCCAGCAGGGGACAGGGGTCTTTAACAGATACGCAGTATTTT
TRBV10-3	TRBD1	TRBJ1-1	-	CAISEWVRQGEAFF	TGTGCCATCAGTGAGTGGGTCCGACAGGGTGAAGCTTTCTTT
TRBV12-3/TRBV12-4	-	TRBJ2-5	few	CASSSSYRAQETQYF	TGTGCCAGCAGTTCTTCATACAGAGCCCAAGAGACCCAGTACTTC
TRBV6-5	-	TRBJ2-2	-	CASRLSDTGELFF	TGTGCCAGCCGATTGTCGGACACCGGGGAGCTGTTTTTT
TRBV27	TRBD1	TRBJ1-2	few	CASSSTGVPPGYTF	TGTGCCAGCAGTTCGACAGGGGTCCCCCCTGGCTACACCTTC
TRBV12-3/TRBV12-4	TRBD1	TRBJ1-1	many	CASSPRQGNTEAFF	TGTGCCAGCAGCCCGAGACAGGGGAACACTGAAGCTTTCTTT
TRBV7-3	TRBD2	TRBJ2-1	-	CASSPSSLAGAHEQFF	TGTGCCAGCAGCCCCTCAAGTCTAGCGGGAGCCCATGAGCAGTTCTTC
TRBV6-2/TRBV6-3	TRBD2	TRBJ2-7	-	CASSHRGGSSYEQYF	TGTGCCAGCAGCCACAGAGGCGGGAGCTCCTACGAGCAGTACTTC
TRBV6-5	-	TRBJ2-7	few	CASSLSPGISYEQYF	TGTGCCAGCAGTCTGTCTCCCGGGATCTCCTACGAGCAGTACTTC
TRBV29-1	TRBD1	TRBJ2-5	-	CSPPDRGRKETQYF	TGCAGCCCACCGGACAGGGGGCGGAAAGAGACCCAGTACTTC
TRBV20-1	TRBD2	TRBJ2-1	-	CSARDLRREGGNEQFF	TGCAGTGCTAGAGATTTAAGGCGGGAGGGCGGAAATGAGCAGTTCTTC
TRBV2	-	TRBJ2-1	-	CASSEGGSGYNEQFF	TGTGCCAGCAGTGAAGGGGGTAGCGGTTACAATGAGCAGTTCTTC
TRBV29-1	-	TRBJ2-7	few	CSVEGERSSHEQYF	TGCAGCGTTGAAGGGGAGCGGTCCTCTCACGAGCAGTACTTC
TRBV6-2/TRBV6-3	TRBD1	TRBJ2-7	few	CASSYPSGTGGFYEQYF	TGTGCCAGCAGTTACCCGAGCGGGACAGGGGGCTTCTACGAGCAGTACTTC
TRBV28	-	TRBJ1-2	-	CASSFSVVVGGYGYTF	TGTGCCAGCAGTTTTTCCGTGGTAGTAGGGGGCTATGGCTACACCTTC
TRBV3-1	TRBD1	TRBJ2-7	-	CASSYDPGTVTPYEQYF	TGTGCCAGCAGCTACGACCCCGGGACAGTCACTCCCTACGAGCAGTACTTC
TRBV4-1	-	TRBJ2-7	-	CASSQDTEFSLSYEQYF	TGCGCCAGCAGCCAAGATACAGAATTCTCATTATCCTACGAGCAGTACTTC
TRBV27	-	TRBJ1-1	-	CASGPNTEAFF	TGTGCCAGCGGGCCAAACACTGAAGCTTTCTTT
TRBV28	TRBD2	TRBJ2-7	-	CASSQGQREDPYEQYF	TGTGCCAGCAGCCAAGGCCAGCGGGAGGATCCCTACGAGCAGTACTTC
TRBV6-6	-	TRBJ2-1	few	CASRTQGNSYNEQFF	TGTGCCAGCAGGACCCAGGGTAACTCCTACAATGAGCAGTTCTTC
TRBV30	-	TRBJ1-1	-	CAWSASSSTEAFF	TGTGCCTGGAGTGCCAGTTCATCCACTGAAGCTTTCTTT
TRBV12-3/TRBV12-4	-	TRBJ2-2	-	CASSLYVLFF	TGTGCCAGCAGTTTGTATGTTCTGTTTTTT
TRBV20-1	-	TRBJ1-5	-	CSASGGSNQPQHF	TGCAGTGCTAGCGGGGGTAGCAATCAGCCCCAGCATTTT
TRBV7-9	-	TRBJ2-1	-	CASSASGGRGWGEQFF	TGTGCCAGCAGCGCCTCTGGGGGCCGAGGATGGGGTGAGCAGTTCTTC
TRBV29-1	TRBD2	TRBJ2-7	-	CSVAGTSGEQYF	TGCAGCGTTGCCGGGACTAGCGGCGAGCAGTACTTC
TRBV20-1	TRBD2	TRBJ2-3	-	CSASELAGGRTDTQYF	TGCAGTGCTAGTGAGCTAGCGGGAGGGCGGACAGATACGCAGTATTTT
TRBV6-1	-	TRBJ1-4	once	CASSGAGGTRNEKLFF	TGTGCCAGCAGTGGGGCAGGAGGAACCCGGAATGAAAAACTGTTTTTT
TRBV12-5	-	TRBJ1-2	few	CASGLLRLRQDYGYTF	TGTGCTAGTGGTTTGCTACGATTGCGACAGGACTATGGCTACACCTTC
TRBV20-1	-	TRBJ2-6	few	CSASPLGGANVLTF	TGCAGTGCTAGCCCCCTAGGTGGGGCCAACGTCCTGACTTTC
TRBV27	TRBD1	TRBJ1-2	-	CASSPRTGWEHYGYTF	TGTGCCAGCAGTCCCAGGACAGGGTGGGAGCACTATGGCTACACCTTC
TRBV3-1	TRBD1	TRBJ2-7	few	CASSYRDSDFEQYF	TGTGCCAGCAGCTACCGGGACAGTGATTTCGAGCAGTACTTC
TRBV14	-	TRBJ1-2	few	CAVTHRGGYGYTF	TGTGCCGTAACTCACCGTGGGGGGTATGGCTACACCTTC
TRBV29-1	-	TRBJ2-4	-	CSVELKNIQYF	TGCAGCGTTGAACTAAAAAACATTCAGTACTTC
TRBV10-3	-	TRBJ2-7	few	CAISEPMSGYEQYF	TGTGCCATCAGTGAGCCTATGTCAGGGTACGAGCAGTACTTC
TRBV24-1	-	TRBJ2-1	-	CATTQDSYNEQFF	TGTGCCACCACCCAGGATTCCTACAATGAGCAGTTCTTC